This TCR beta chain comes out of a study of patients and donors after allogeneic stem cell transplantation. TCRdb called the RT-PCR reads again in MiXCR, with one record for every CDR3 protein. The data hold about 89,000 distinct CDR3 sequences, with roughly 43% observed a single time. V was pared by 3 bases and J by 9 bases, with 14 bases between. The CDR3 totals 12 residues. The germline V gene has CDR1 DFQATT and CDR2 SNEGSKA (reference sequence). This clonotype originated in a human donor who was either an allogeneic HSCT recipient or a stem cell or donor lymphocyte infusion donor (not recorded which). It is not recorded whose cells these are; they may come from a transplant donor. Specimen: blood, either unsorted or a sorted T cell fraction (not recorded which). The gene calls are TRBV20-1 and TRBJ1-1; D unclear. The CDR3 here is CSARSGGEKAFF. CDR3 DNA: TGCAGTGCTAGGAGCGGAGGTGAAAAAGCTTTCTTT.